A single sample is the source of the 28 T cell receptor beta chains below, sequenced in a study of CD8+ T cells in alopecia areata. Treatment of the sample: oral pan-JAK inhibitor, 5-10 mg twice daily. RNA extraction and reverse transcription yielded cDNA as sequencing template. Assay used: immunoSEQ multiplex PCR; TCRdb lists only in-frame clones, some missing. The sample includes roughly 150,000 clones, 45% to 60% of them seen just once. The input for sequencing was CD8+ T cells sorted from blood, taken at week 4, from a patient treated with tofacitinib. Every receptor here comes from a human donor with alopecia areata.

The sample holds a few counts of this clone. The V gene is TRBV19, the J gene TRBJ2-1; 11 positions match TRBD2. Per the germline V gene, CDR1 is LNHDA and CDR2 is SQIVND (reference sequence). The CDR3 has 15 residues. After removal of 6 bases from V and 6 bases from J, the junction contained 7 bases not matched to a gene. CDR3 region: CASRRLAGLSNEQFF. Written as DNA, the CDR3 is TGTGCCAGTAGAAGACTAGCGGGACTCTCCAATGAGCAGTTCTTC.

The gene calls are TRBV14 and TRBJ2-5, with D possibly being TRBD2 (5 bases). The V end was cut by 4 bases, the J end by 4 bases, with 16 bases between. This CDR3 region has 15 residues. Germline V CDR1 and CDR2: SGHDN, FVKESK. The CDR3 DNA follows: TGTGCCAGCAGCCCCATTCCCCCAGGAGGAGAGACCCAGTACTTC. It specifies CASSPIPPGGETQYF.

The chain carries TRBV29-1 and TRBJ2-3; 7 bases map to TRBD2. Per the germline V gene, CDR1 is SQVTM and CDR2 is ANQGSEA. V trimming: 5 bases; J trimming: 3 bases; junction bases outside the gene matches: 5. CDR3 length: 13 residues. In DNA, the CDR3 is TGCAGCGTTAGGGGCGGGGGAACAGATACGCAGTATTTT. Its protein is CSVRGGGTDTQYF.

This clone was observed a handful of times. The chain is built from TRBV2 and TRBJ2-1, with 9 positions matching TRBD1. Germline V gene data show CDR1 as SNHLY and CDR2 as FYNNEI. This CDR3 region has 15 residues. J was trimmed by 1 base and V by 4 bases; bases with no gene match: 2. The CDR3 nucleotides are TGTGCCAGCAGTGTAGACAGGGGGTCCTACAATGAGCAGTTCTTC. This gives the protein CASSVDRGSYNEQFF.

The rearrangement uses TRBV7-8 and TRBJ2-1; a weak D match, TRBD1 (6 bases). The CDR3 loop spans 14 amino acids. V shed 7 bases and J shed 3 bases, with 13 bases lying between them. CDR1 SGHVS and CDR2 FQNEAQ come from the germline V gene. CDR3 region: CASTNAGVYNEQFF. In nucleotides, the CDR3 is TGTGCCAGCACCAACGCAGGGGTCTACAATGAGCAGTTCTTC. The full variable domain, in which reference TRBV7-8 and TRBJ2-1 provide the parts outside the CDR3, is GAGVSQSPRYKVAKRGQDVALRCDPISGHVSLFWYQQALGQGPEFLTYFQNEAQLDKSGLPSDRFFAERPEGSVSTLKIQRTQQEDSAVYLCASTNAGVYNEQFFGPGTRLTVL.

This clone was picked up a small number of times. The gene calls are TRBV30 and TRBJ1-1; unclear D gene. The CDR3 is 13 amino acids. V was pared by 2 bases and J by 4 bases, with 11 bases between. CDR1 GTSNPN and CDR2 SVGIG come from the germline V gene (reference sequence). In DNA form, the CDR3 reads TGTGCCTGGAGTTTTAGGGAGGTCACTGAAGCTTTCTTT. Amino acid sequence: CAWSFREVTEAFF. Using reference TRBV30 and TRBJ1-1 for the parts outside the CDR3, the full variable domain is SQTIHQWPATLVQPVGSPLSLECTVEGTSNPNLYWYRQAAGRGLQLLFYSVGIGQISSEVPQNLSASRPQDRQFILSSKKLLLSDSGFYLCAWSFREVTEAFFGQGTRLTVV.

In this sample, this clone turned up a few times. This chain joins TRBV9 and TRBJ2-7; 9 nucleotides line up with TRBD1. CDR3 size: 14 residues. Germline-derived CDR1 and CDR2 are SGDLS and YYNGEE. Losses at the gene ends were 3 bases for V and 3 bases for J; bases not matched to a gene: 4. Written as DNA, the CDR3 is TGTGCCAGCAGCGAACAGACAGGGGGCTACGAGCAGTACTTC. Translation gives CASSEQTGGYEQYF.

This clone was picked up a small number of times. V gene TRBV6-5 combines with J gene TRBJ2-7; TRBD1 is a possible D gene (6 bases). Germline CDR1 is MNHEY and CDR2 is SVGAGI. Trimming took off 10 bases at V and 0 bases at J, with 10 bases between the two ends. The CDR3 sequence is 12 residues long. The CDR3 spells CATTGSSYEQYF. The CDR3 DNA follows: TGTGCCACAACAGGGAGCTCCTACGAGCAGTACTTC.

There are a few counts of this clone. DNA of the CDR3: TGCGCCAGCAGTCAGAGAGTTAATGAAAAACTGTTTTTT. Residues: CASSQRVNEKLFF. The V call is TRBV23-1, the J call TRBJ1-4; no firm D call. TRBV23-1 is identified as an open reading frame with a role that is uncertain. CDR3 length: 13 amino acids. V lost 3 bases and J 4 bases, leaving 6 bases between the germline ends.

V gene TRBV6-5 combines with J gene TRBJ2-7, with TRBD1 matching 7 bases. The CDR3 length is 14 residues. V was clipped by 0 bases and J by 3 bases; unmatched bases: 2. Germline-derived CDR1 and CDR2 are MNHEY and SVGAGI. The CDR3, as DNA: TGTGCCAGCAGTTACTCGGGGACAGACTACGAGCAGTACTTC. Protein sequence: CASSYSGTDYEQYF.

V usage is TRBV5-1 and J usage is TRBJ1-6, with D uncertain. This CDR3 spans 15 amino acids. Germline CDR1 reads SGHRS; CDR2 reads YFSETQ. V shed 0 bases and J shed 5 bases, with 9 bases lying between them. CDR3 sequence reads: CASSLEVADNSPLHF. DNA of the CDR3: TGCGCCAGCAGCTTGGAAGTGGCAGATAATTCACCCCTCCACTTT.

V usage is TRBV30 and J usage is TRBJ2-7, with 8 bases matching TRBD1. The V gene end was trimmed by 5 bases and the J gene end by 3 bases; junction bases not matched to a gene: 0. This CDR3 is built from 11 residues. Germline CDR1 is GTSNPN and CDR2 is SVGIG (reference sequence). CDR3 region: CAWDRGYEQYF. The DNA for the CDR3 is TGTGCCTGGGACAGGGGCTACGAGCAGTACTTC.

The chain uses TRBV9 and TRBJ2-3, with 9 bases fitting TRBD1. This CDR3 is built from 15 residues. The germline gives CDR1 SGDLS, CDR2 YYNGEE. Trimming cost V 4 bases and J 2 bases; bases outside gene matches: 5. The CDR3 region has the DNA TGTGCCAGCAGCTCCGGACAGGGGAACACAGATACGCAGTATTTT. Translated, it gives CASSSGQGNTDTQYF.

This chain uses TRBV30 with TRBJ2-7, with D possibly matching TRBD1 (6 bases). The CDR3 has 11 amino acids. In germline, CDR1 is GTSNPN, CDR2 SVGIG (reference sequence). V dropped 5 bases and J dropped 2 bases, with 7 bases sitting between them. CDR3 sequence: CAWSGAYEQYF. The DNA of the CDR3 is TGTGCCTGGTCAGGGGCCTACGAGCAGTACTTC.

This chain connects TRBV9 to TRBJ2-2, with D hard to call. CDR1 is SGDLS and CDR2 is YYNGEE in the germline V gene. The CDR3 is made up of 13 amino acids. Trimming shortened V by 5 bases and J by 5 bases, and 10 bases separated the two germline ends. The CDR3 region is CASRAWNTGELFF. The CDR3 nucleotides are TGTGCCAGCAGGGCCTGGAATACCGGGGAGCTGTTTTTT.

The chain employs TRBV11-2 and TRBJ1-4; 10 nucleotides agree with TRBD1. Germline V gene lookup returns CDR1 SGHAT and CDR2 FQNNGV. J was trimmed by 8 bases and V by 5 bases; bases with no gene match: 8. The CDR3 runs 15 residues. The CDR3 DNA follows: TGTGCCAGCAGCGATAGACAGGGGGCAAGAGAAAAACTGTTTTTT. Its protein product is CASSDRQGAREKLFF.

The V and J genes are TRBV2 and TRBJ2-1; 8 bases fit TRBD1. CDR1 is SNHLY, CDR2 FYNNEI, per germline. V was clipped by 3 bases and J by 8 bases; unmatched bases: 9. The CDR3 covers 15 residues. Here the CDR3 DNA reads TGTGCCAGCAGTGAGTCAGGGGGCAGGTACGATGAGCAGTTCTTC. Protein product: CASSESGGRYDEQFF.

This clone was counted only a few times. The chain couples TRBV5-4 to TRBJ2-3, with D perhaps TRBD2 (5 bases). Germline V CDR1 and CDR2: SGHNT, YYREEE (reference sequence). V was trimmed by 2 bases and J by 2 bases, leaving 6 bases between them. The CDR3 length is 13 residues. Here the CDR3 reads CASSLDYTDTQYF. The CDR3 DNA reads TGTGCCAGCAGCTTAGACTACACAGATACGCAGTATTTT.

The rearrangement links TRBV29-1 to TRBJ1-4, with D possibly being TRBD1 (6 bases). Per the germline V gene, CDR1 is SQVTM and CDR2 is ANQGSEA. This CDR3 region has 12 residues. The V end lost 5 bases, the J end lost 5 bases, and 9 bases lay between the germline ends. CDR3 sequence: CSVWGPNEKLFF. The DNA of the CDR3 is TGCAGCGTTTGGGGGCCGAATGAAAAACTGTTTTTT.

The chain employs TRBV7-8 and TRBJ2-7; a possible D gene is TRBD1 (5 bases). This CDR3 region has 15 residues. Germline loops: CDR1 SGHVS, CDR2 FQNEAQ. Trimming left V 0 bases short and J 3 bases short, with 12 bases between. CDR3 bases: TGTGCCAGCAGCTTAGCCGAGACAGCCGTCTACGAGCAGTACTTC. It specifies CASSLAETAVYEQYF.

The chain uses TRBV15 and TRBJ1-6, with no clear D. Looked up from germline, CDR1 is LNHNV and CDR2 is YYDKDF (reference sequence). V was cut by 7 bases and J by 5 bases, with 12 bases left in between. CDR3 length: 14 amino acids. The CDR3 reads CATTTTENNSPLHF. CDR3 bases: TGTGCCACCACTACGACGGAGAATAATTCACCCCTCCACTTT.

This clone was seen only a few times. The CDR3 spells CSVEEDRGAYEQYF. For the CDR3, the DNA is TGCAGCGTTGAAGAAGACAGGGGAGCCTACGAGCAGTACTTC. The chain couples TRBV29-1 to TRBJ2-7, with 8 bases identical to TRBD1. The CDR3 loop spans 14 amino acids. Germline V gene lookup returns CDR1 SQVTM and CDR2 ANQGSEA. The V gene end was trimmed by 0 bases and the J gene end by 2 bases; junction bases not matched to a gene: 3.

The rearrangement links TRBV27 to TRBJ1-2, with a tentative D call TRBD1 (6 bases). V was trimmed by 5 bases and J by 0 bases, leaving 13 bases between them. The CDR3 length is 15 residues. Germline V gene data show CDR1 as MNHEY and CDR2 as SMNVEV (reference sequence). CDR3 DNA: TGTGCCAGCAGTGCACAGGGCCTAGCTAACTATGGCTACACCTTC. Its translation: CASSAQGLANYGYTF.

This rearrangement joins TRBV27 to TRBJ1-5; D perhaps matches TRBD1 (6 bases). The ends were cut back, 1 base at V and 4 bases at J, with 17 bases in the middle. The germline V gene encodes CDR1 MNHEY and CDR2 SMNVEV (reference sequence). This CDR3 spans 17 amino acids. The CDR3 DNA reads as TGTGCCAGCAGTTTATATATGGTCCCGGACAGTAATCAGCCCCAGCATTTT. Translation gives CASSLYMVPDSNQPQHF.

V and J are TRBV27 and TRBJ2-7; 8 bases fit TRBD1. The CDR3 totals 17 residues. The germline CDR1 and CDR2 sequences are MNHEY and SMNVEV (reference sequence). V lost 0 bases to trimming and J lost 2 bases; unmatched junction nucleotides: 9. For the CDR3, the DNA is TGTGCCAGCAGTTTATCCGCCGGGACAGGTTTTGCCTACGAGCAGTACTTC. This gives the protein CASSLSAGTGFAYEQYF.

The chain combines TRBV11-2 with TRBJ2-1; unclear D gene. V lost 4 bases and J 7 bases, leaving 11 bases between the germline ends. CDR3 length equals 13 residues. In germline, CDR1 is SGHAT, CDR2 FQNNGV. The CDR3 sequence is CASSYKAGNEQFF. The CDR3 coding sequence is TGTGCCAGCAGCTATAAAGCCGGGAATGAGCAGTTCTTC.

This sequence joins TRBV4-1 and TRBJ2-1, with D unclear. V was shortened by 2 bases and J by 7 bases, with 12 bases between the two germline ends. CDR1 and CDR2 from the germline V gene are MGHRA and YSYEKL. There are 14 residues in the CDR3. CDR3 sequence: CASSQRVMGNEQFF. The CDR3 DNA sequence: TGCGCCAGCAGCCAACGAGTTATGGGGAATGAGCAGTTCTTC.

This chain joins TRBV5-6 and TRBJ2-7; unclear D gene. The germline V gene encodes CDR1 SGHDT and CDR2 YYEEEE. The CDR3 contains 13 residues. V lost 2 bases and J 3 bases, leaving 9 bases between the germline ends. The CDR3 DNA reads TGTGCCAGCAGCTTAACTGATCACTACGAGCAGTACTTC. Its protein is CASSLTDHYEQYF.